These 26 T cell receptor beta chains were all obtained from the same sample, sequenced in a study of T cells in Graves' hyperthyroidism and ophthalmopathy (dated by TCRdb to the late 2010s). The receptor library was made with multiplex PCR. Instrument on record: Illumina HiSeq 2000. The TCR beta CDR3 regions were amplified from RNA transcripts. The first round of RT-PCR for the TCR CDR3 was performed with the HTBI primer set and the Qiagen OneStep RT-PCR kit. TCRdb trimmed public reads at Q25 via fastp, called clones via MiXCR and kept in-frame beta chains. Merged by CDR3 protein, the rows form single entries marked with the most common genes and DNA. Counted in this sample were roughly 520,000 distinct CDR3 sequences; roughly a quarter of them appeared once. Of the sample, 11% is held by the ten largest clones. The sequenced material came from blood. The receptors come from a woman in her 30s with Graves' ophthalmopathy.

This chain uses TRBV10-3 with TRBJ1-1, with D maybe TRBD1 (6 bases). The CDR3 is 14 residues long. The V end lost 7 bases, the J end lost 3 bases, and 15 bases lay between the germline ends. Germline CDR1 reads ENHRY; CDR2 reads SYGVKD. CDR3 amino acids: CAIKSRGAYTEAFF. CDR3 coding DNA: TGTGCCATCAAGAGTCGGGGGGCGTACACTGAAGCTTTCTTT.

This clonotype is a singleton in its sample. The chain is built from TRBV6-1 and TRBJ1-1; no clear D. The CDR3 is 14 residues long. V lost 7 bases and J lost 1, with 13 bases in between. Germline CDR1 is MNHNS and CDR2 is SASEGT. CDR3 in amino acids: CASKRGVGNTEAFF. The CDR3 DNA reads TGTGCCAGCAAGCGGGGTGTGGGGAACACTGAAGCTTTCTTT.

This clonotype was recorded many times. The gene calls are TRBV27 and TRBJ1-2, with TRBD1 matching over 7 bases. V shed 10 bases and J 4 bases; nucleotides not matched to a gene: 12. CDR1 MNHEY and CDR2 SMNVEV come from the germline V gene (reference sequence). There are 14 residues in the CDR3. CDR3 bases: TGTGCCACCATAGACAGGGAGAGGGGCTATGGCTACACCTTC. It specifies CATIDRERGYGYTF.

This clonotype was found many times. The rearrangement joins TRBV6-5 to TRBJ1-2; D ambiguous. From germline, CDR1 is MNHEY and CDR2 SVGAGI. The CDR3 is 13 amino acids. Trimming removed 2 bases from V and 2 bases from J, with 6 bases in between. The CDR3 coding sequence is TGTGCCAGCAGTTACGGGGAGAACTATGGCTACACCTTC. This sequence encodes CASSYGENYGYTF.

The chain employs TRBV7-3 and TRBJ2-2; no definite D call. The CDR3 loop spans 14 amino acids. The V end was cut by 2 bases, the J end by 0 bases, with 4 bases between. Germline assignment: CDR1 SGHTA and CDR2 FQGTGA. The CDR3 nucleotides read TGTGCCAGCAGCTTATTTCCGAACACCGGGGAGCTGTTTTTT. The encoded protein is CASSLFPNTGELFF. Supplemented by reference TRBV7-3 and TRBJ2-2, the full variable domain reads GAGVSQTPSNKVTEKGKYVELRCDPISGHTALYWYRQSLGQGPEFLIYFQGTGAADDSGLPNDRFFAVRPEGSVSTLKIQRTERGDSAVYLCASSLFPNTGELFFGEGSRLTVL.

This CDR3 reads CASSLRQASEQYF. In DNA, the CDR3 is TGTGCCAGCTCACTCCGCCAGGCCTCCGAGCAGTACTTC. The rearrangement uses TRBV28 and TRBJ2-7, with D hard to call. V dropped 8 bases and J dropped 6 bases, with 17 bases sitting between them. The CDR3 is 13 residues long. Germline assignment: CDR1 MDHEN and CDR2 SYDVKM.

Ten or more counts support this clonotype. A clone one base away is much larger, so this may be a read error. The V call is TRBV6-1, the J call TRBJ2-7; maybe TRBD2 (5 bases). CDR3 length: 14 amino acids. Trimming pared 4 bases from V and 6 bases from J, leaving 16 bases between. Germline lookup yields CDR1 MNHNS and CDR2 SASEGT. The CDR3 is CASSASQRASEQYF. CDR3 nucleotide sequence: TGTGCCAGCAGTGCTAGCCAGAGGGCGAGCGAGCAGTACTTC.

This clonotype was found many times. This rearrangement joins TRBV29-1 to TRBJ1-5, with D maybe TRBD1 (5 bases). This CDR3 is 13 amino acids long. Germline V gene data show CDR1 as SQVTM and CDR2 as ANQGSEA. Between the trimmed V and J ends, which lost 6 bases and 0 bases, there was a span of 9 bases. CDR3 loop: CSVGDLSNQPQHF. The CDR3 bases are TGCAGCGTGGGGGATCTTAGCAATCAGCCCCAGCATTTT.

This clonotype has at least ten counts. The genes are TRBV6-2 or TRBV6-3 and TRBJ1-2; no definite D call. V lost 3 bases to trimming and J lost 6 bases, with 8 bases between them. Germline V CDR1 and CDR2: MNHEY, SVGEGT. The CDR3 sequence is 12 residues long. The CDR3 sequence: CASSYSLDGYTF. CDR3 coding DNA: TGTGCCAGCAGTTATTCTTTAGATGGCTACACCTTC.

This rearrangement joins TRBV20-1 to TRBJ1-1; D perhaps matches TRBD1 (5 bases). The CDR3 contains 14 residues. V dropped 0 bases and J dropped 5 bases, with 13 bases sitting between them. Germline lookup yields CDR1 DFQATT and CDR2 SNEGSKA (reference sequence). The CDR3 DNA follows: TGCAGTGCTAGAGATCTAGCAGGGCTAACTGAAGCTTTCTTT. This codes for CSARDLAGLTEAFF.

The V call is TRBV7-2, the J call TRBJ2-7; 9 nucleotides match TRBD2. Germline V gene data show CDR1 as SGHTA and CDR2 as FQGNSA. After removal of 0 bases from V and 1 base from J, the junction contained 4 bases not matched to a gene. The CDR3 has 16 amino acids. The CDR3 DNA sequence: TGTGCCAGCAGCTTAGCGCGGCTAGCGGGGTCCTACGAGCAGTACTTC. It translates to CASSLARLAGSYEQYF.

There are many counts of this clonotype. The V call is TRBV13, the J call TRBJ2-7; D perhaps matches TRBD1 (6 bases). CDR1 and CDR2 from the germline V gene are PRHDT and FYEKMQ (reference sequence). This CDR3 contains 17 residues. The ends were cut back, 6 bases at V and 0 bases at J, with 21 bases in the middle. The CDR3 here is CASRQRMGATSSYEQYF. CDR3 nucleotide sequence: TGTGCCAGCAGACAACGAATGGGGGCAACCAGCTCCTACGAGCAGTACTTC.

This clonotype came up a few times. The J gene is TRBJ2-5, the V gene TRBV29-1; D might be TRBD1 (6 bases). This CDR3 contains 14 residues. V lost 1 base and J 7 bases, leaving 16 bases between the germline ends. Germline assignment: CDR1 SQVTM and CDR2 ANQGSEA. The CDR3 nucleotides read TGCAGCGTTGAAGTCGGGACACCCGTTTGGACCCAGTACTTC. This translates into CSVEVGTPVWTQYF.

The chain links TRBV2 to TRBJ1-1, with a possible D match to TRBD1 (5 bases). V was trimmed by 7 bases and J by 0 bases, leaving 18 bases between them. CDR3 length: 16 amino acids. The V gene's germline CDR1 is SNHLY and CDR2 FYNNEI. The CDR3 loop is CASIRRVRSMNTEAFF. Written as DNA, the CDR3 is TGTGCCAGCATTCGCAGGGTTCGTTCAATGAACACTGAAGCTTTCTTT.

The rearrangement joins TRBV7-2 to TRBJ2-5; no clear D. V was trimmed by 10 bases and J by 5 bases, leaving 11 bases between them. The CDR3 runs 11 residues. Germline V CDR1 and CDR2: SGHTA, FQGNSA. The CDR3, as DNA: TGTGCCACCCCTACCCCGGAGACCCAGTACTTC. Protein: CATPTPETQYF.

This clonotype was picked up many times. The chain employs TRBV6-5 and TRBJ1-2; weak D call: TRBD1 (5 bases). The germline gives CDR1 MNHEY, CDR2 SVGAGI. V lost 0 bases and J 4 bases, leaving 9 bases between the germline ends. The CDR3 runs to 14 residues. This CDR3 reads CASSYSGDPYGYTF. CDR3 DNA: TGTGCCAGCAGTTACTCAGGGGATCCCTATGGCTACACCTTC.

The gene calls are TRBV12-3 or TRBV12-4 and TRBJ1-1; a possible D gene is TRBD1 (5 bases). The CDR3 contains 20 residues. V lost 0 bases, J lost 3 bases, and 26 bases lay in between. The CDR3 protein is CASSLAHPVGEAGWYTEAFF. The CDR3 DNA sequence: TGTGCCAGCAGTTTAGCCCACCCCGTGGGGGAGGCAGGGTGGTACACTGAAGCTTTCTTT.

Many counts were recorded for this clonotype. One end of the junction varies from germline; a read error may be responsible. The chain joins TRBV20-1 to TRBJ2-5; a weak D match, TRBD1 (5 bases). This CDR3 contains 11 residues. The germline gives CDR1 DFQATT, CDR2 SNEGSKA (reference sequence). This CDR3 reads CSATGQGTQYF. In DNA form, the CDR3 reads TGCAGTGCTACAGGGCAAGGGACCCAGTACTTC.

The chain uses TRBV5-6 and TRBJ2-5; possible D gene TRBD2, 6 bases. Germline assignment: CDR1 SGHDT and CDR2 YYEEEE. V dropped 0 bases and J dropped 4 bases, with 7 bases sitting between them. The CDR3 totals 13 residues. The CDR3 loop reads CASSLGRVETQYF. Here the CDR3 DNA reads TGTGCCAGCAGCTTGGGGAGGGTAGAGACCCAGTACTTC.

The table lists this clonotype with many counts. The chain joins TRBV12-3 or TRBV12-4 to TRBJ1-2; D unresolved. The CDR3 sequence is 12 residues long. Trimming shortened V by 10 bases and J by 2 bases, and 11 bases separated the two germline ends. CDR3 region: CATMVENYGYTF. CDR3 bases: TGTGCCACCATGGTGGAGAACTATGGCTACACCTTC.

This clonotype was detected ten times or more. The chain carries TRBV28 and TRBJ2-7; 7 nucleotides align to TRBD1. This CDR3 spans 13 amino acids. Germline V gene sequence: CDR1 MDHEN, CDR2 SYDVKM. V trimming: 11 bases; J trimming: 3 bases; junction bases outside the gene matches: 10. The CDR3 loop is CAGSSSGGYEQYF. CDR3 nucleotide sequence: TGTGCCGGGTCGTCTTCAGGGGGCTACGAGCAGTACTTC.

This clonotype was recorded many times. The genes are TRBV28 and TRBJ1-5; D is undetermined. The germline V and J ends were trimmed by 2 bases and 0 bases, with 11 bases remaining between them. This CDR3 has 16 residues. The V gene's germline CDR1 is MDHEN and CDR2 SYDVKM. CDR3 nucleotides: TGTGCCAGCAGTTTAGAGCTGCTGAATAGCAATCAGCCCCAGCATTTT. It codes for CASSLELLNSNQPQHF.

The V call is TRBV6-5, the J call TRBJ2-5, with 8 positions matching TRBD2. The CDR3 consists of 12 residues. The trim removed 10 bases at V and 5 bases at J, leaving 6 bases unmatched. Germline lookup yields CDR1 MNHEY and CDR2 SVGAGI. CDR3 bases: TGTGCCACCGGGACTAGTGGGGAGACCCAGTACTTC. Protein product: CATGTSGETQYF.

This clonotype was detected a few times. This chain links TRBV7-8 with TRBJ2-4, with TRBD2 as a possible D gene (6 bases). V was shortened by 1 base and J by 1 base, with 8 bases between the two germline ends. The CDR3 runs to 15 residues. CDR1 and CDR2 (germline): SGHVS, FQNEAQ. In DNA form, the CDR3 reads TGTGCCAGCAGCTTAGAGGGGAGGGCCAAAAACATTCAGTACTTC. It translates to CASSLEGRAKNIQYF.

This clonotype appeared many times. The chain is built from TRBV4-1 and TRBJ2-5, with TRBD2 as a possible D gene (5 bases). The CDR3 sequence is 14 residues long. Germline V gene lookup returns CDR1 MGHRA and CDR2 YSYEKL. Trimming cost V 4 bases and J 5 bases, with 14 bases left between them. The CDR3 bases are TGCGCCAGCAGCCGTATCCGACCGGGGGAGACCCAGTACTTC. It specifies CASSRIRPGETQYF.

At least ten counts were recorded for this clonotype. At one boundary the junction diverges from the germline segment, which might be a read error. The chain uses TRBV24-1 and TRBJ2-1; D remains unclear. This CDR3 comprises 8 residues. CDR1 KGHDR and CDR2 SFDVKD come from the germline V gene. CDR3 in amino acids: CATSEPVF. CDR3 nucleotide sequence: TGTGCCACCAGTGAACCTGTCTTC.